This T cell receptor beta chain was identified in a study of response to subunit inactivated influenza vaccine. TCRdb reprocessed the RT-PCR reads with MiXCR, giving one entry per CDR3 protein. The data show about 520,000 distinct CDR3 sequences, 10% to 11% seen once. Germline lookup yields CDR1 MNHEY and CDR2 SVGEGT. The CDR3 runs to 16 residues. V was cut by 6 bases and J by 2 bases, with 16 bases left in between. The gene calls are TRBV6-2 or TRBV6-3 and TRBJ2-2; D is possibly TRBD2 (5 bases). Source: PBMCs from blood, taken more than 35 days after vaccination. This TCR was recovered from a man in his forties or fifties who received an inactivated influenza vaccine. In DNA, the CDR3 is TGTGCCAGCAGCCCGTCCGGACTCATTAACACCGGGGAGCTGTTTTTT. Amino acids: CASSPSGLINTGELFF.